These T cell receptor beta chains were read from a single sample in a study of blood T cells in healthy people across ages. TCRdb re-called the 5' RACE reads with MiXCR, one entry per CDR3 protein. Among around 900,000 distinct CDR3 sequences, 29% were seen once, and the ten largest hold 15% to 20%. The sample consisted of blood. These receptors originate from a woman aged 80 or older in good health. The CDR3 runs from the conserved cysteine through the conserved F or W. D genes are given only for firm matches. Not every row has a clone size; where given, it reads once, few, many or a size class.

abundance: -; j_gene: TRBJ1-2; d_gene: TRBD1; v_gene: TRBV7-2; CDR3aa: CASSLVVGQGNGYTF; CDR3nt: TGTGCCAGCAGCTTAGTGGTAGGACAGGGTAATGGCTACACCTTC
abundance: many; j_gene: TRBJ2-3; d_gene: TRBD2; v_gene: TRBV9; CDR3aa: CASSNAGLAIDTQYF; CDR3nt: TGTGCCAGCAGCAACGCGGGACTAGCAATTGATACGCAGTATTTT
abundance: many; j_gene: TRBJ2-1; d_gene: TRBD2; v_gene: TRBV3-1; CDR3aa: CASSQDWRGWQFF; CDR3nt: TGTGCCAGCAGCCAAGATTGGCGGGGGTGGCAGTTCTTC
abundance: -; j_gene: TRBJ2-5; d_gene: -; v_gene: TRBV5-1; CDR3aa: CASRSGRQVGETQYF; CDR3nt: TGCGCCAGCAGGTCGGGACGGCAGGTCGGGGAGACCCAGTACTTC
abundance: many; j_gene: TRBJ1-2; d_gene: -; v_gene: TRBV4-3; CDR3aa: CASSHGGADYGYTF; CDR3nt: TGCGCCAGCAGCCACGGGGGCGCGGACTATGGCTACACCTTC
abundance: -; j_gene: TRBJ1-2; d_gene: TRBD1; v_gene: TRBV18; CDR3aa: CASSTGDPSYTF; CDR3nt: TGTGCCAGCTCAACAGGGGATCCGAGCTACACCTTC
abundance: many; j_gene: TRBJ1-1; d_gene: TRBD1; v_gene: TRBV5-1; CDR3aa: CASSSTVLRDREYLEAFF; CDR3nt: TGCGCCAGCAGCTCTACTGTGCTCCGGGACAGGGAATATCTTGAAGCTTTCTTT
abundance: once; j_gene: TRBJ2-7; d_gene: -; v_gene: TRBV5-1; CDR3aa: CASSQGGALSLEQYF; CDR3nt: TGCGCCAGCAGCCAGGGGGGGGCCCTCTCCCTCGAGCAGTACTTC
abundance: many; j_gene: TRBJ2-5; d_gene: -; v_gene: TRBV4-1; CDR3aa: CASSQDTTMTQYF; CDR3nt: TGCGCCAGCAGCCAAGACACTACCATGACCCAGTACTTC
abundance: once; j_gene: TRBJ2-2; d_gene: -; v_gene: TRBV6-2/TRBV6-3; CDR3aa: CASSRTDTGELFF; CDR3nt: TGTGCCAGCAGTCGGACAGACACCGGGGAGCTGTTTTTT
abundance: -; j_gene: TRBJ2-3; d_gene: TRBD2; v_gene: TRBV29-1; CDR3aa: CSVTPREVADTQYF; CDR3nt: TGCAGCGTTACTCCCCGGGAGGTCGCAGATACGCAGTATTTT
abundance: once; j_gene: TRBJ1-6; d_gene: -; v_gene: TRBV3-1; CDR3aa: CASSQVPGSISPLHF; CDR3nt: TGTGCCAGCAGCCAAGTCCCTGGGAGCATCTCACCCCTCCACTTT
abundance: once; j_gene: TRBJ2-3; d_gene: -; v_gene: TRBV5-1; CDR3aa: CASSSFTGSTDTQYF; CDR3nt: TGCGCCAGCAGCTCCTTTACGGGTAGCACAGATACGCAGTATTTT
abundance: many; j_gene: TRBJ2-1; d_gene: -; v_gene: TRBV6-6; CDR3aa: CASSYPPSNEQFF; CDR3nt: TGTGCCAGCAGTTACCCGCCCAGCAATGAGCAGTTCTTC
abundance: -; j_gene: TRBJ2-3; d_gene: TRBD2; v_gene: TRBV5-8; CDR3aa: CASSYTGTSGGVDTQYF; CDR3nt: TGTGCCAGCAGCTATACCGGGACTAGCGGGGGGGTTGATACGCAGTATTTT
abundance: many; j_gene: TRBJ2-5; d_gene: -; v_gene: TRBV6-1; CDR3aa: CASSEDNDQETQYF; CDR3nt: TGTGCCAGCAGTGAAGATAATGACCAAGAGACCCAGTACTTC
abundance: many; j_gene: TRBJ2-3; d_gene: -; v_gene: TRBV7-2; CDR3aa: CASSFSDTDTQYF; CDR3nt: TGTGCCAGCAGCTTCAGTGACACAGATACGCAGTATTTT
abundance: few; j_gene: TRBJ2-7; d_gene: TRBD1; v_gene: TRBV14; CDR3aa: CASSPFRQGTSYEQYF; CDR3nt: TGTGCCAGCAGCCCTTTTAGACAGGGAACCTCCTACGAGCAGTACTTC
abundance: -; j_gene: TRBJ1-4; d_gene: TRBD1; v_gene: TRBV20-1; CDR3aa: CSARVQGGEKLFF; CDR3nt: TGCAGTGCTAGAGTGCAGGGGGGGGAAAAACTGTTTTTT
abundance: many; j_gene: TRBJ2-3; d_gene: -; v_gene: TRBV7-9; CDR3aa: CASSQVVSRGTDTQYF; CDR3nt: TGTGCCAGCAGCCAGGTCGTTAGCCGAGGCACAGATACGCAGTATTTT
abundance: few; j_gene: TRBJ1-4; d_gene: -; v_gene: TRBV25-1; CDR3aa: CASSTGFVGHEKLFF; CDR3nt: TGTGCCAGCAGCACAGGGTTCGTAGGTCATGAAAAACTGTTTTTT
abundance: many; j_gene: TRBJ2-7; d_gene: TRBD1; v_gene: TRBV10-3; CDR3aa: CAITQTGNLYEQYF; CDR3nt: TGTGCCATCACCCAGACAGGGAATCTCTACGAGCAGTACTTC
abundance: -; j_gene: TRBJ2-1; d_gene: -; v_gene: TRBV2; CDR3aa: CASRGLTRTNEQFF; CDR3nt: TGTGCCAGCAGGGGCTTAACACGGACTAATGAGCAGTTCTTC
abundance: -; j_gene: TRBJ2-3; d_gene: TRBD2; v_gene: TRBV7-3; CDR3aa: CASSFGLASTDTQYF; CDR3nt: TGTGCCAGCAGCTTCGGACTAGCCAGCACAGATACGCAGTATTTT
abundance: few; j_gene: TRBJ1-2; d_gene: -; v_gene: TRBV5-6; CDR3aa: CASSRPRQPDYGYTF; CDR3nt: TGTGCCAGCAGCCGGCCGCGACAGCCTGACTATGGCTACACCTTC
abundance: few; j_gene: TRBJ2-5; d_gene: TRBD1; v_gene: TRBV3-1; CDR3aa: CASTDRGGETQYF; CDR3nt: TGTGCCAGCACGGACAGGGGGGGGGAGACCCAGTACTTC
abundance: -; j_gene: TRBJ2-1; d_gene: TRBD2; v_gene: TRBV4-1; CDR3aa: CASSQVVLAGTQFF; CDR3nt: TGCGCCAGCAGCCAAGTTGTACTAGCGGGGACACAGTTCTTC
abundance: many; j_gene: TRBJ2-3; d_gene: TRBD2; v_gene: TRBV2; CDR3aa: CASSNSGGGRTQYF; CDR3nt: TGTGCCAGCAGCAATAGCGGGGGGGGCCGTACGCAGTATTTT
abundance: few; j_gene: TRBJ2-1; d_gene: TRBD2; v_gene: TRBV20-1; CDR3aa: CSASPPPGKRGPHNEQFF; CDR3nt: TGCAGTGCTAGCCCTCCACCGGGGAAGCGGGGGCCCCACAATGAGCAGTTCTTC
abundance: many; j_gene: TRBJ2-1; d_gene: -; v_gene: TRBV11-3; CDR3aa: CASRKTGFEQFF; CDR3nt: TGTGCCAGCCGAAAAACAGGGTTTGAGCAGTTCTTC
abundance: -; j_gene: TRBJ1-1; d_gene: TRBD1; v_gene: TRBV10-2; CDR3aa: CASSKGGQGGTEAFF; CDR3nt: TGCGCCAGCTCCAAAGGGGGACAGGGTGGGACTGAAGCTTTCTTT
abundance: -; j_gene: TRBJ2-2; d_gene: TRBD1; v_gene: TRBV5-5; CDR3aa: CASSFLREFEQGALLNTGELFF; CDR3nt: TGTGCCAGCAGCTTTCTAAGAGAATTTGAACAGGGGGCTCTTTTGAACACCGGGGAGCTGTTTTTT
abundance: few; j_gene: TRBJ1-6; d_gene: TRBD1; v_gene: TRBV20-1; CDR3aa: CSARDGTGQGALYNSPLHF; CDR3nt: TGCAGTGCTAGAGATGGTACAGGGCAGGGGGCCCTATATAATTCACCCCTCCACTTT
abundance: -; j_gene: TRBJ2-6; d_gene: -; v_gene: TRBV6-2/TRBV6-3; CDR3aa: CASSIPGPGYGGANVLTF; CDR3nt: TGTGCCAGCAGTATTCCGGGACCCGGCTACGGAGGGGCCAACGTCCTGACTTTC
abundance: -; j_gene: TRBJ2-5; d_gene: -; v_gene: TRBV7-2; CDR3aa: CASSLEGGTKRSAYNEQYF; CDR3nt: TGTGCCAGCAGCTTGGAGGGGGGGACTAAGCGGTCTGCCTACAATGAGCAGTACTTC
abundance: many; j_gene: TRBJ2-7; d_gene: TRBD2; v_gene: TRBV6-6; CDR3aa: CASNLAGGYEQYF; CDR3nt: TGTGCCAGCAACCTAGCGGGGGGTTACGAGCAGTACTTC
abundance: -; j_gene: TRBJ2-7; d_gene: -; v_gene: TRBV10-3; CDR3aa: CASSYSTGGWAYEQYF; CDR3nt: TGTGCCAGCAGTTACTCTACCGGAGGATGGGCCTACGAGCAGTACTTC
abundance: -; j_gene: TRBJ1-3; d_gene: -; v_gene: TRBV5-5; CDR3aa: CAGSPHGGDTIYF; CDR3nt: TGTGCCGGCAGCCCTCATGGGGGGGACACCATATATTTT
abundance: many; j_gene: TRBJ2-7; d_gene: -; v_gene: TRBV20-1; CDR3aa: CSLGFPVAGISYEQYF; CDR3nt: TGCAGTCTAGGGTTCCCGGTTGCGGGGATTTCCTACGAGCAGTACTTC
abundance: many; j_gene: TRBJ2-6; d_gene: -; v_gene: TRBV5-5; CDR3aa: CASSPVTGRTSSGANVLTF; CDR3nt: TGTGCCAGCAGCCCGGTGACGGGACGGACAAGCTCTGGGGCCAACGTCCTGACTTTC
abundance: once; j_gene: TRBJ2-3; d_gene: TRBD2; v_gene: TRBV4-1; CDR3aa: CASSQPPRAGGPRDTQYF; CDR3nt: TGCGCCAGCAGCCAGCCCCCTCGAGCGGGAGGGCCGAGAGATACGCAGTATTTT
abundance: -; j_gene: TRBJ2-3; d_gene: -; v_gene: TRBV5-6; CDR3aa: CASSLLREKGPDTQYF; CDR3nt: TGTGCCAGCAGCTTGCTCAGGGAGAAGGGTCCAGATACGCAGTATTTT
abundance: -; j_gene: TRBJ1-1; d_gene: -; v_gene: TRBV7-2; CDR3aa: CASSLGGGRIPEAFF; CDR3nt: TGTGCCAGCAGCTTAGGTGGGGGCAGGATCCCTGAAGCTTTCTTT
abundance: many; j_gene: TRBJ2-1; d_gene: TRBD2; v_gene: TRBV7-9; CDR3aa: CASSLAAGGHNEQFF; CDR3nt: TGTGCCAGCAGCTTAGCAGCGGGGGGGCACAATGAGCAGTTCTTC
abundance: many; j_gene: TRBJ2-7; d_gene: -; v_gene: TRBV7-9; CDR3aa: CASSGRNYEQYF; CDR3nt: TGTGCCAGCAGCGGCCGGAACTACGAGCAGTACTTC
abundance: few; j_gene: TRBJ1-1; d_gene: -; v_gene: TRBV18; CDR3aa: CASSPVFSATEAFF; CDR3nt: TGTGCCAGCTCACCAGTTTTCTCGGCCACTGAAGCTTTCTTT
abundance: -; j_gene: TRBJ2-2; d_gene: -; v_gene: TRBV6-6; CDR3aa: CATRGDTGERFF; CDR3nt: TGTGCCACCAGGGGGGACACCGGGGAGCGGTTTTTT
abundance: few; j_gene: TRBJ2-5; d_gene: TRBD2; v_gene: TRBV7-2; CDR3aa: CASSSRLAGVPTQYF; CDR3nt: TGTGCCAGCAGCTCCCGACTAGCGGGGGTCCCTACCCAGTACTTC
abundance: many; j_gene: TRBJ2-7; d_gene: TRBD1; v_gene: TRBV11-2; CDR3aa: CASSFTGAYEQYF; CDR3nt: TGTGCCAGCAGCTTCACAGGGGCCTACGAGCAGTACTTC
abundance: -; j_gene: TRBJ2-7; d_gene: -; v_gene: TRBV7-2; CDR3aa: CASSTAVEQYF; CDR3nt: TGTGCCAGCAGCACTGCCGTGGAGCAGTACTTC
abundance: few; j_gene: TRBJ2-1; d_gene: -; v_gene: TRBV30; CDR3aa: CAWSRPGNEQFF; CDR3nt: TGTGCCTGGAGTCGCCCGGGAAATGAGCAGTTCTTC
abundance: few; j_gene: TRBJ2-1; d_gene: TRBD2; v_gene: TRBV7-8; CDR3aa: CASSLVVTSGGAKQFF; CDR3nt: TGTGCCAGCAGCTTAGTGGTCACTAGCGGGGGGGCGAAGCAGTTCTTC
abundance: many; j_gene: TRBJ2-7; d_gene: TRBD2; v_gene: TRBV27; CDR3aa: CASSTTAREEQYF; CDR3nt: TGTGCCAGCAGTACCACAGCGCGGGAGGAGCAGTACTTC
abundance: -; j_gene: TRBJ2-1; d_gene: TRBD1; v_gene: TRBV6-5; CDR3aa: CASSYPGQGGTQFF; CDR3nt: TGTGCCAGCAGTTATCCGGGACAGGGCGGGACCCAGTTCTTC